This T cell receptor beta chain originates from a study of cytotoxic CD8 clonotypes in ibrutinib-treated CLL. Study overall: Specimens for response were gathered following a median about a year of therapy, spanning 6 to 36.

The data were produced by immunoSEQ multiplex PCR, yet TCRdb's version contains in-frame clones alone and is incomplete. This sample has fewer than 400,000 clones, with about 64% found just once. Study results and caveats: While tracking circulating CD8+ T-cell counts, baseline clonality exceeded that of age-matched healthy donors.

CDR1 is MGHRA and CDR2 is YSYEKL in the germline V gene. V was clipped by 2 bases and J by 5 bases, with 12 bases between them. This CDR3 contains 14 residues. This clone has more than one count but fewer than ten. Its target is unknown. The TCR comes from a human donor with chronic lymphocytic leukemia. Source: PBMCs, taken after 36 months of ibrutinib treatment. J is TRBJ2-5 and V is TRBV4-1; D is unclear. Here the CDR3 reads CASSQRSTGETQYF. DNA for the CDR3: TGCGCCAGCAGCCAACGTTCGACGGGTGAGACCCAGTACTTC.